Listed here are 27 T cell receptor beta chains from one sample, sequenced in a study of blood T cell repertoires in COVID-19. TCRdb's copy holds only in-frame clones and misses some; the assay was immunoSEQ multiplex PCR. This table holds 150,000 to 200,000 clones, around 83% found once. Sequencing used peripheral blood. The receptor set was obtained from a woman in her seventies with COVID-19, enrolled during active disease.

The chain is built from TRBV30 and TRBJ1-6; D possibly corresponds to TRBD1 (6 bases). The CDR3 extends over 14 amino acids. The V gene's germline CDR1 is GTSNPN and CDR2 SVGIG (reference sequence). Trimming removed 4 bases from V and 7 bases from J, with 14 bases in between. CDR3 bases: TGTGCCTGGACCTTAGGGACAAAGAATTCACCCCTCCACTTT. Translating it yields CAWTLGTKNSPLHF.

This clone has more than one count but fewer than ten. The CDR3 loop reads CAISRREDTEAFF. The DNA of the CDR3 is TGTGCCATCAGCCGAAGGGAGGACACTGAAGCTTTCTTT. The V and J genes are TRBV10-3 and TRBJ1-1; the D is unclear. The CDR3 has 13 residues. Looked up from germline, CDR1 is ENHRY and CDR2 is SYGVKD. V gave up 6 bases and J gave up 3 bases, with 11 bases separating them.

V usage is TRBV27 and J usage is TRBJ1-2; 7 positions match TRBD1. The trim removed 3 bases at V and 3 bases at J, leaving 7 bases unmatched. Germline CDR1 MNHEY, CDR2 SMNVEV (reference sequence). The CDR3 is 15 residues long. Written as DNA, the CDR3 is TGTGCCAGCAGTTTTATAGGGGGCGCTTACTATGGCTACACCTTC. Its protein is CASSFIGGAYYGYTF.

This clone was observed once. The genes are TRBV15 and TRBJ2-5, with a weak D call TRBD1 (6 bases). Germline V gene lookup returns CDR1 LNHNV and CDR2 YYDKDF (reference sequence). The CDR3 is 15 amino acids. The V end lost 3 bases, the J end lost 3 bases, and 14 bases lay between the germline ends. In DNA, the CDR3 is TGTGCCACCAGCAGCCAGAATTACAGGGAAGAGACCCAGTACTTC. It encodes CATSSQNYREETQYF. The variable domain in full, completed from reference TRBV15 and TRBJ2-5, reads DAMVIQNPRYQVTQFGKPVTLSCSQTLNHNVMYWYQQKSSQAPKLLFHYYDKDFNNEADTPDNFQSRRPNTSFCFLDIRSPGLGDTAMYLCATSSQNYREETQYFGPGTRLLVL.

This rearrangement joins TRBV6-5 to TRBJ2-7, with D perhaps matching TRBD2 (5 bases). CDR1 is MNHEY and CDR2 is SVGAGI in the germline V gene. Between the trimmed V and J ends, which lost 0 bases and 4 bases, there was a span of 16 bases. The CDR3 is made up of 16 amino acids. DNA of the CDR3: TGTGCCAGCAGTTACTCGATAGCGTCAGTCGGGTACGAGCAGTACTTC. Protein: CASSYSIASVGYEQYF.

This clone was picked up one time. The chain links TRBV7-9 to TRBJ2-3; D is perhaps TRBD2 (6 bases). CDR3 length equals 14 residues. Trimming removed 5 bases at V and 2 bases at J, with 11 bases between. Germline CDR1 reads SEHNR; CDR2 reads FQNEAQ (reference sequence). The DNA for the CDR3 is TGTGCCAGCAGCCCGGGGGACCCCACAGATACGCAGTATTTT. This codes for CASSPGDPTDTQYF.

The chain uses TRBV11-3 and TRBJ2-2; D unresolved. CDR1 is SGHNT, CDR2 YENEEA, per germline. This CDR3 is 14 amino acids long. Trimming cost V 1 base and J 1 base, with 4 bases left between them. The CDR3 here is CASSLAGNTGELFF. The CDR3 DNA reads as TGTGCCAGCAGCTTAGCGGGGAACACCGGGGAGCTGTTTTTT. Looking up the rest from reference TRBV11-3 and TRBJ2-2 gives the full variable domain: EAGVVQSPRYKIIEKKQPVAFWCNPISGHNTLYWYLQNLGQGPELLIRYENEEAVDDSQLPKDRFSAERLKGVDSTLKIQPAELGDSAVYLCASSLAGNTGELFFGEGSRLTVL.

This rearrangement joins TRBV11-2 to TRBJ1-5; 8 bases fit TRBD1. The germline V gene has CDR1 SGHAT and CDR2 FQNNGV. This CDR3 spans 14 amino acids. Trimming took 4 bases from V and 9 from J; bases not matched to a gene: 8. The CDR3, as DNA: TGTGCCAGCAGCTCAGGGACAGGCGACCTGCCCCAGCATTTT. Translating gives CASSSGTGDLPQHF.

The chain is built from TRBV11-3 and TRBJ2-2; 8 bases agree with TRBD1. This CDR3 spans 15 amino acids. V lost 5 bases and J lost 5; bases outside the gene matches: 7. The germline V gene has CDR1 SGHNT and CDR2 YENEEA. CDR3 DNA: TGTGCCAGCAGCCGTACAGGGGGTGAGACCGGGGAGCTGTTTTTT. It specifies CASSRTGGETGELFF.

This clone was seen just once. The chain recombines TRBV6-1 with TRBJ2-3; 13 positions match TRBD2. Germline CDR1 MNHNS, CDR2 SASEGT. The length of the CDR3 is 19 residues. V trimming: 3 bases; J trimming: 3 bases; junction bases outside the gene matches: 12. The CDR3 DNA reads TGTGCCAGCAGTGATCAACTAGCGGGAGGGCCTGGGGAAACAGATACGCAGTATTTT. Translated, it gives CASSDQLAGGPGETDTQYF.

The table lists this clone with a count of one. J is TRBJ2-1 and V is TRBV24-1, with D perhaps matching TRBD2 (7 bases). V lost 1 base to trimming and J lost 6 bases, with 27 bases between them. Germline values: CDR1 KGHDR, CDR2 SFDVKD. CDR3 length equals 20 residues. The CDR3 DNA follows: TGTGCCACCAGTGATTTCCGGACAGAATTGGGGGCGGGAGTTAGCAATGAGCAGTTCTTC. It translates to CATSDFRTELGAGVSNEQFF.

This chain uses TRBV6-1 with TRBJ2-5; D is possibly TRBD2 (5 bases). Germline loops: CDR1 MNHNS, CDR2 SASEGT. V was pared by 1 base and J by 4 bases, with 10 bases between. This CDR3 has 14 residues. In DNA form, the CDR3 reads TGTGCCAGCAGTGAAGGTCTAGCTCGAGAGACCCAGTACTTC. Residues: CASSEGLARETQYF.

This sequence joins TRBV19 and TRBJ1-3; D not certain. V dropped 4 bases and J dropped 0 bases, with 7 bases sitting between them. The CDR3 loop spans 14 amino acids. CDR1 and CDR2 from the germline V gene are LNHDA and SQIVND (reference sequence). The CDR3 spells CASSSGFSGNTIYF. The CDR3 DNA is TGTGCCAGTAGTAGCGGGTTCTCTGGAAACACCATATATTTT.

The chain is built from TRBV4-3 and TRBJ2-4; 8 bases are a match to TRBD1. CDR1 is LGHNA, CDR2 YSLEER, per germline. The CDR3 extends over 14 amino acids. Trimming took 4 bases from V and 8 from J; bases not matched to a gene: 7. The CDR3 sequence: CASSRSGGTDIQYF. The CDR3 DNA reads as TGCGCCAGCAGCCGTTCAGGGGGCACAGACATTCAGTACTTC.

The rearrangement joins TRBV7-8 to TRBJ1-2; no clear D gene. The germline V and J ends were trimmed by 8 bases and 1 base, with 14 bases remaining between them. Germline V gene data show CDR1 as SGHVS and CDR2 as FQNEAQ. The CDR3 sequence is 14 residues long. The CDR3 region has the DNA TGTGCCAGCTCCCGTACAGCCATTAACTATGGCTACACCTTC. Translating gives CASSRTAINYGYTF.

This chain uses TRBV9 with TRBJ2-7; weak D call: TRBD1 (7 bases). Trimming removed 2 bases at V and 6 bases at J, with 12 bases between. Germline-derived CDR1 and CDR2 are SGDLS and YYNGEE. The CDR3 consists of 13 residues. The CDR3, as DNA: TGTGCCAGCAGCGTCACAGGGGAGGTCGAGCAGTACTTC. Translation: CASSVTGEVEQYF.

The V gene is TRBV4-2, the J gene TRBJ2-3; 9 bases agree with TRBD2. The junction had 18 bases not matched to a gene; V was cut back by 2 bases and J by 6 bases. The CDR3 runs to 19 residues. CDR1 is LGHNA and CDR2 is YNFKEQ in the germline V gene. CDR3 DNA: TGTGCCAGCAGCCAAACAAAGAGGGTGCTAGCGGGAATGAAGGATACGCAGTATTTT. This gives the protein CASSQTKRVLAGMKDTQYF.

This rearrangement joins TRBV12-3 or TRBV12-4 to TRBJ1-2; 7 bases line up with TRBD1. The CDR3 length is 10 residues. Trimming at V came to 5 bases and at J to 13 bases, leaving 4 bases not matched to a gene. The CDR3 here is CASSTDRVTF. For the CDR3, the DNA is TGTGCCAGCAGTACCGACAGGGTCACCTTC.

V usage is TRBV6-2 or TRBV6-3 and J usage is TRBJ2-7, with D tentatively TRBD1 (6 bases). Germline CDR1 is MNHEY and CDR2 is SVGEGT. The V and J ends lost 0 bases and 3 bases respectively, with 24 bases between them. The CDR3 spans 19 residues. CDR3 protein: CASSYSSRGHQPGYYEQYF. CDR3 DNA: TGTGCCAGCAGTTACTCGTCCAGGGGACACCAGCCCGGCTACTACGAGCAGTACTTC.

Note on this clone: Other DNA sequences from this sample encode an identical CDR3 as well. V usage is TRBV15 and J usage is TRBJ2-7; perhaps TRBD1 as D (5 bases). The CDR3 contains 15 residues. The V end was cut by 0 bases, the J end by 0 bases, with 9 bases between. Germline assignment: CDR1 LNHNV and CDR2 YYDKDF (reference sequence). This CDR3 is CATSRDRGSSYEQYF. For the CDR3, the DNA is TGTGCCACCAGCAGAGATAGGGGAAGCTCCTACGAGCAGTACTTC. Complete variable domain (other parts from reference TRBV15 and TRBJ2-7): DAMVIQNPRYQVTQFGKPVTLSCSQTLNHNVMYWYQQKSSQAPKLLFHYYDKDFNNEADTPDNFQSRRPNTSFCFLDIRSPGLGDTAMYLCATSRDRGSSYEQYFGPGTRLTVT.

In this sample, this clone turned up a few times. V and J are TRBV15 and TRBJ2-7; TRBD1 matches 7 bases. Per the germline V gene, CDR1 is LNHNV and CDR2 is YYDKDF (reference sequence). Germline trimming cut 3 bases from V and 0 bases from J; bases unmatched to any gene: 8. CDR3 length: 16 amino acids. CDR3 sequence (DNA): TGTGCCACCAGCAGCTTCGGACAGGCCGGCTCCTACGAGCAGTACTTC. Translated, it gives CATSSFGQAGSYEQYF.

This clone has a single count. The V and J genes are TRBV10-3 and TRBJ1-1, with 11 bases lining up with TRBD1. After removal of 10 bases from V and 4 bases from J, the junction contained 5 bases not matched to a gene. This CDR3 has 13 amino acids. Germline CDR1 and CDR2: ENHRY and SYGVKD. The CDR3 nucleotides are TGTGCCACCTCGGGACAGGGGGGCACTGAAGCTTTCTTT. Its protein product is CATSGQGGTEAFF.

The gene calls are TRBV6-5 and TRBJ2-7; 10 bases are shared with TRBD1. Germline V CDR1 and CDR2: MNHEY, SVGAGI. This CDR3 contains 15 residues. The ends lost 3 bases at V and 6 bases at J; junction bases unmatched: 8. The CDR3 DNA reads TGTGCCAGCAGTTATCCCGACAGGGGGCGCGGCGAGCAGTACTTC. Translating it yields CASSYPDRGRGEQYF.

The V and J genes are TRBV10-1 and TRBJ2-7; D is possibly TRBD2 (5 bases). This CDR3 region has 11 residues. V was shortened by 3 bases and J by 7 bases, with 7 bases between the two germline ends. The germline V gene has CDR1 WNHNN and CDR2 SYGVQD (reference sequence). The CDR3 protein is CASSDRGEQYF. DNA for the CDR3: TGCGCCAGCAGTGACAGAGGGGAGCAGTACTTC.

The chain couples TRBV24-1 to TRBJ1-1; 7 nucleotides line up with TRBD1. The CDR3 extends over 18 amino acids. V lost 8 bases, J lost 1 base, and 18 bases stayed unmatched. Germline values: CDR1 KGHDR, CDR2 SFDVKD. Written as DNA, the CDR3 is TGTGCCACCATACCCCCCTCAGACAGGGTTTTTACGAACACTGAAGCTTTCTTT. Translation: CATIPPSDRVFTNTEAFF.

The CDR3 DNA is TGTGCCACCAGGGGGACAGGGGTGACCGGGGAGCTGTTTTTT. As protein: CATRGTGVTGELFF. The chain has TRBV24-1 and TRBJ2-2; 10 nucleotides line up with TRBD1. The CDR3 sequence is 14 residues long. Germline V gene sequence: CDR1 KGHDR, CDR2 SFDVKD. V trimming: 7 bases; J trimming: 5 bases; junction bases outside the gene matches: 3.

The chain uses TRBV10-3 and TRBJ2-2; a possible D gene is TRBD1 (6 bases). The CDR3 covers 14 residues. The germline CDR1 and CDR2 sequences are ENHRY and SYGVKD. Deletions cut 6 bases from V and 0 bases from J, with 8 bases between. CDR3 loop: CAIRGQTNTGELFF. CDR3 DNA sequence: TGTGCCATCAGGGGACAAACGAACACCGGGGAGCTGTTTTTT.